The TCR beta chain under discussion was sequenced for a study of naive and memory T cell subsets. This clonotype is labeled medium-sized. Its antigen is undetermined. Alpha and beta libraries were amplified separately from the second PCR onward. General study points: The power law exponent of TCR abundance differed between naive and memory cells. In naive cells, over 85% of TCR sequences were seen only once.

An equimolar mix of two oligonucleotides served as the beta constant-region primer for TRBC1 and TRBC2. Nested alpha and beta constant-region primers with the SP2 primer drove four PCR rounds on ligated cDNA. TCRdb redid the calling of the UMI-ligation and nested PCR reads with MiXCR, one entry per CDR3 protein. The repertoire holds about 90,000 distinct CDR3 sequences, with more than 6.5% as singletons. The CDR3 spans 14 residues. Germline CDR1 is DFQATT and CDR2 is SNEGSKA (reference sequence). The V and J ends lost 3 bases and 2 bases respectively, with 13 bases between them. This TCR came from a human donor in good health. Source material: central memory CD4+ T cells from blood. The V call is TRBV20-1, the J call TRBJ1-1, with D perhaps matching TRBD1 (5 bases). The chain's CDR3 is CSARRGRENTEAFF. CDR3 DNA: TGCAGTGCTAGGCGGGGCAGGGAAAACACTGAAGCTTTCTTT.